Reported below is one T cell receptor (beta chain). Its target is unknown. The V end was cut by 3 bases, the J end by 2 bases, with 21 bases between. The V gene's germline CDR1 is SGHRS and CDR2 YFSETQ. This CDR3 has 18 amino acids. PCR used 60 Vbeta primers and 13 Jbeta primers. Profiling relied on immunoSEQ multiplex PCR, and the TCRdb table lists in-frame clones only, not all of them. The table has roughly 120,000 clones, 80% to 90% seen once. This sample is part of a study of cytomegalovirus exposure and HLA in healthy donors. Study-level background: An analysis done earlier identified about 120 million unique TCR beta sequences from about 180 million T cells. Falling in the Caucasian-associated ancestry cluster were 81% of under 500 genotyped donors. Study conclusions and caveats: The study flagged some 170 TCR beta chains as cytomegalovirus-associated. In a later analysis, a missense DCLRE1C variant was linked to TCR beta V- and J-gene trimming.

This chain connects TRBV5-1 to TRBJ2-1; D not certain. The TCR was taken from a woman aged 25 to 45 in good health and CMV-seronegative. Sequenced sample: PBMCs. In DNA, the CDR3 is TGCGCCAGCAGCTCGAGAGCCGTGGCAGGTGGAACCTACAATGAGCAGTTCTTC. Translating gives CASSSRAVAGGTYNEQFF.